The 19 T cell receptor beta chains presented below share a single source sample, sequenced in a study of CD8+CD57+ T cells in acquired aplastic anemia (dated by TCRdb to 2016 to 2019). Sequencing instrument: Illumina HiSeq 2000. Profiling of TCR beta VDJ combinations and CDR3 sequences used genomic DNA as the template. Through fastp at Q25 and MiXCR, TCRdb rebuilt clones from the public reads, retaining in-frame beta chains. All rows with the same CDR3 protein become a single entry with the most common DNA and genes. This sample holds some 150,000 distinct CDR3 sequences; around 75% were observed only once. Around 45% of the sample is in the top ten clones. Patients chosen for sequencing had shown expansion of CD8+CD57+ cells by flow cytometry. Input material: sorted CD4+, CD8+, or CD8+CD57+ T cells (not recorded which) from PBMCs. Receptor source: a human donor with aplastic anemia.

This chain uses TRBV10-3 with TRBJ1-1, with a weak D call TRBD1 (5 bases). The CDR3 runs to 14 residues. Germline V gene sequence: CDR1 ENHRY, CDR2 SYGVKD. V was trimmed by 8 bases and J by 1 base, leaving 14 bases between them. This CDR3 is CAIQAGGGNTEAFF. The CDR3 bases are TGTGCCATCCAGGCCGGGGGGGGGAACACTGAAGCTTTCTTT.

With respect to this clonotype: Because the CDR3 is missing its conserved closing phenylalanine or tryptophan, this is likely a read error. The V call is TRBV7-2, the J call TRBJ2-7; no reliable D call. The V end was cut by 5 bases, the J end by 3 bases, with 11 bases between. The CDR3 extends over 13 amino acids. CDR1 and CDR2 (germline): SGHTA, FQGNSA. The CDR3 loop reads CASSLAEYYEQYL. CDR3 nucleotide sequence: TGTGCCAGCAGCCTGGCTGAGTACTACGAGCAGTACCTC.

This clonotype was recorded once. V gene TRBV12-3 or TRBV12-4 combines with J gene TRBJ2-7; TRBD2 aligns across 10 bases. Germline trimming cut 3 bases from V and 3 bases from J; bases unmatched to any gene: 2. This CDR3 contains 14 residues. The CDR3 sequence is CASSFGTSVYEQYF. CDR3 sequence (DNA): TGTGCCAGCAGTTTCGGGACTAGCGTCTACGAGCAGTACTTC.

The chain joins TRBV7-6 to TRBJ2-3, with D possibly matching TRBD1 (6 bases). This CDR3 spans 14 amino acids. V gave up 6 bases and J gave up 4 bases, with 14 bases separating them. Germline V gives CDR1 SGHVS, CDR2 FNYEAQ. The CDR3 nucleotides read TGTGCCAGCAGTAGGGCAGGGGTGGCAGATACGCAGTATTTT. It encodes CASSRAGVADTQYF.

This clonotype was detected a few times. The V and J genes are TRBV10-3 and TRBJ1-5; tentative D call: TRBD1 (5 bases). Trimming removed 0 bases from V and 0 bases from J, with 9 bases in between. CDR3 size: 16 residues. The germline V gene encodes CDR1 ENHRY and CDR2 SYGVKD. In nucleotides, the CDR3 is TGTGCCATCAGTGAGTCACGGGGGGATAGCAATCAGCCCCAGCATTTT. This translates into CAISESRGDSNQPQHF.

The genes are TRBV29-1 and TRBJ2-1, with a weak D call TRBD2 (5 bases). Germline V gene data show CDR1 as SQVTM and CDR2 as ANQGSEA. V was clipped by 3 bases and J by 4 bases, with 10 bases between them. The CDR3 has 13 residues. CDR3 nucleotide sequence: TGCAGCGTTGAGCTAGCCGCGTACAATGAGCAGTTCTTC. Translated, it gives CSVELAAYNEQFF.

The chain is built from TRBV14 and TRBJ2-1; no definite D call. In germline, CDR1 is SGHDN, CDR2 FVKESK. Trimming removed 2 bases from V and 3 bases from J, with 23 bases in between. The CDR3 extends over 19 amino acids. The CDR3 sequence: CASSQLTVGDPEFYNEQFF. In nucleotides, the CDR3 is TGTGCCAGCAGCCAACTGACGGTCGGAGACCCGGAATTCTACAATGAGCAGTTCTTC.

This clonotype was counted only a few times. The chain employs TRBV2 and TRBJ2-2; maybe TRBD2 (5 bases). The CDR3 totals 15 residues. V lost 7 bases to trimming and J lost 4 bases, with 16 bases between them. Germline-derived CDR1 and CDR2 are SNHLY and FYNNEI. The CDR3 loop reads CASKVEASGTGELFF. In DNA, the CDR3 is TGTGCCAGCAAGGTGGAGGCGTCGGGCACCGGGGAGCTGTTTTTT.

In DNA, the CDR3 is TGCAGTGCTAGAGATCGCGGACGCAATCAGCCCCAGCATTTT. Amino acid sequence: CSARDRGRNQPQHF. The chain is built from TRBV20-1 and TRBJ1-5, with unresolved D. The CDR3 length is 14 residues. V lost 0 bases to trimming and J lost 2 bases, with 8 bases between them. The germline CDR1 and CDR2 sequences are DFQATT and SNEGSKA (reference sequence).

Notes on this clonotype: Sequence at one end of the junction differs from germline and may be a read error. V gene TRBV7-9 combines with J gene TRBJ1-5, with 7 nucleotides matching TRBD1. The CDR3 is 19 residues long. The germline V gene has CDR1 SEHNR and CDR2 FQNEAQ (reference sequence). The CDR3 is CASSLARDSSPRGNQPRHF. The CDR3 DNA reads TGTGCCAGCAGCTTAGCAAGGGACAGTTCCCCCCGGGGCAATCAGCCCCGGCATTTT.

The chain joins TRBV2 to TRBJ1-3; a weak D match, TRBD1 (5 bases). The V end lost 4 bases, the J end lost 9 bases, and 7 bases lay between the germline ends. The germline V gene has CDR1 SNHLY and CDR2 FYNNEI. CDR3 length: 11 amino acids. The CDR3 DNA is TGTGCCAGCAGTGGGGGCACCACCATATATTTT. It translates to CASSGGTTIYF.

The rearrangement joins TRBV2 to TRBJ1-1; 9 bases are shared with TRBD1. The germline V gene has CDR1 SNHLY and CDR2 FYNNEI. J was trimmed by 7 bases and V by 6 bases; bases with no gene match: 6. CDR3 size: 13 residues. DNA of the CDR3: TGTGCCAGCAGAGGGGGACAGGGCGGTGAAGCTTTCTTT. It encodes CASRGGQGGEAFF.

The chain carries TRBV7-9 and TRBJ1-4; the match to TRBD1 covers 7 bases. The V gene's germline CDR1 is SEHNR and CDR2 FQNEAQ (reference sequence). The CDR3 is 15 residues long. The V segment lost 3 bases and the J segment 3 bases; nucleotides outside the gene matches: 4. The CDR3 here is CASSFGDSSNEKLFF. The CDR3 nucleotides read TGTGCCAGCAGCTTCGGGGACAGCTCTAATGAAAAACTGTTTTTT. The complete variable domain, with remaining parts taken from reference TRBV7-9 and TRBJ1-4, reads DTGVSQNPRHKITKRGQNVTFRCDPISEHNRLYWYRQTLGQGPEFLTYFQNEAQLEKSRLLSDRFSAERPKGSFSTLEIQRTEQGDSAMYLCASSFGDSSNEKLFFGSGTQLSVL.

This clonotype was recorded once. V is TRBV11-2 and J is TRBJ2-7; unclear D gene. The CDR3 is 12 amino acids. CDR1 is SGHAT, CDR2 FQNNGV, per germline. The V gene lost 8 bases and the J gene lost 0 bases, with 8 bases spanning the gap. The chain's CDR3 is CASGGNSYEQYF. CDR3 nucleotide sequence: TGTGCCAGCGGCGGCAACTCCTACGAGCAGTACTTC.

A note on this clonotype: Its ends do not fully match the called genes, so a read error is possible. This sequence joins TRBV7-2 and TRBJ2-3, with 8 bases lining up with TRBD1. Germline V gene lookup returns CDR1 SGHTA and CDR2 FQGNSA. The CDR3 runs to 16 residues. Here the CDR3 reads CASSVSGTGSTDTQYF. DNA of the CDR3: TGTGCCAGCAGCGTCTCCGGGACAGGTAGCACAGATACGCAGTACTTT.

V gene TRBV7-6 combines with J gene TRBJ2-1; 11 bases are shared with TRBD2. J gave up 0 bases and V 3 bases, and 7 bases lay outside the gene matches. This CDR3 region has 18 residues. Germline CDR1 is SGHVS and CDR2 is FNYEAQ. In DNA, the CDR3 is TGTGCCAGCAGCTTCGGACTAGCGGGCCAAACCTCCTACAATGAGCAGTTCTTC. As protein: CASSFGLAGQTSYNEQFF.

This chain joins TRBV7-9 and TRBJ2-2; no clear D gene. Germline V CDR1 and CDR2: SEHNR, FQNEAQ (reference sequence). This CDR3 has 17 residues. V was cut by 5 bases and J by 0 bases, with 16 bases left in between. The CDR3 loop is CASSVDGLAANTGELFF. CDR3 bases: TGTGCCAGCAGCGTAGATGGGCTGGCTGCGAACACCGGGGAGCTGTTTTTT.

The chain carries TRBV6-6 and TRBJ2-7, with TRBD1 matching over 7 bases. Trimming at V came to 5 bases and at J to 5 bases, leaving 9 bases not matched to a gene. The CDR3 is 14 amino acids. Germline V gene lookup returns CDR1 MNHNY and CDR2 SVGAGI (reference sequence). The CDR3 DNA reads as TGTGCCAGCAGTGGACGACAGGGCAGGAACGAGCAGTACTTC. This translates into CASSGRQGRNEQYF.

This clonotype turned up a few times. This chain connects TRBV13 to TRBJ1-6; D remains ambiguous. The CDR3 covers 13 residues. V was clipped by 0 bases and J by 14 bases, with 11 bases between them. Germline CDR1 reads PRHDT; CDR2 reads FYEKMQ (reference sequence). DNA for the CDR3: TGTGCCAGCAGCTTAGGCCAAAGTTTCACCCTCCACTTT. Residues: CASSLGQSFTLHF.